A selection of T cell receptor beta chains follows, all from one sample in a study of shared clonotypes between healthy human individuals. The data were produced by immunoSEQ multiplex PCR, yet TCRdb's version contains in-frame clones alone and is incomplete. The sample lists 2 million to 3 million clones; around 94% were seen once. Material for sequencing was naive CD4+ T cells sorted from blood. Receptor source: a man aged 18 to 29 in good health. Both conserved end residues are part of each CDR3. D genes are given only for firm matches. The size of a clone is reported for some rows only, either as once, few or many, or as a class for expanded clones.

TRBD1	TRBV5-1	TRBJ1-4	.	TGCGCCAGCAGCTTGGAAGGCAGGGGGCAGGAAAAACTGTTTTTT	CASSLEGRGQEKLFF
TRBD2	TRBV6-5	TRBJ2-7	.	TGTGCCAGCAGTTCTCGAGGCAGCGGGGTCTACGAGCAGTACTTC	CASSSRGSGVYEQYF
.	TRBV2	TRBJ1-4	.	TGTGCCAGTCGGGGCCGAAATGAAAAACTGTTTTTT	CASRGRNEKLFF
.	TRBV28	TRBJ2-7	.	TGTGCCAGCAGTTTTATGGGGGGCGGCGAGTACTTC	CASSFMGGGEYF
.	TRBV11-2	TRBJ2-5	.	TGTGCCAGCAGCGGCGGGACAGCGGAGACCCAGTACTTC	CASSGGTAETQYF
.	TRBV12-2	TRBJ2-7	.	TGTGCAAGTCGCTCAAGGGGGGGACAGGGGTTCTCCTACGAGCAGTACTTC	CASRSRGGQGFSYEQYF
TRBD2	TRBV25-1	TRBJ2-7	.	TGTGCCAGCAGTGGGGCGGGGGTAGCGGGGACTACCTACGAGCAGTACTTC	CASSGAGVAGTTYEQYF
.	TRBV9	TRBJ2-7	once	TGTGCCAGCAGCGTAGGTCTACATTCCTACGAGCAGTACTTC	CASSVGLHSYEQYF
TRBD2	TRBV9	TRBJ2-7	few	TGTGCCAGCAGCCCCGGACTAGAAATAGGCGAGCAGTACTTC	CASSPGLEIGEQYF
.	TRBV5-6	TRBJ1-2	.	TGTGCCAGCAGCCCGCCCCTCACAGTAGCGGTATATGGCTACACCTTC	CASSPPLTVAVYGYTF
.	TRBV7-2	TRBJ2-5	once	TGTGCCAGCAGCATAGACTACTTACAAGAGACCCAGTACTTC	CASSIDYLQETQYF
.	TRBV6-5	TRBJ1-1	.	TGTGCCAGCAGGAGACTGAACACTGAAGCTTTCTTT	CASRRLNTEAFF
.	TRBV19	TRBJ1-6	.	TGTGCCAGTACTATCTTTGACGGCACAGATAATTCACCCCTCCACTTT	CASTIFDGTDNSPLHF
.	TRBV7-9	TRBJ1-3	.	TGTGCCAGCCGCCAGGTCTCTGGAAACACCATATATTTT	CASRQVSGNTIYF
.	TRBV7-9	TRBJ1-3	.	TGTGCCAGCAGCTTAGGTGAGGGAAAGACTGGAAACACCATATATTTT	CASSLGEGKTGNTIYF
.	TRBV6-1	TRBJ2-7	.	TGTGCCAGCAGCGAAGGTTACGAGCAGTACTTC	CASSEGYEQYF
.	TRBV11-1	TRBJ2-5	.	TGTGCCAGCAGCCACGAAGACTTGGTTCAAGAGACCCAGTACTTC	CASSHEDLVQETQYF
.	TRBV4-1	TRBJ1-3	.	TGCGCCAGCAGCCAAGTCTTCTCTGGAAACACCATATATTTT	CASSQVFSGNTIYF
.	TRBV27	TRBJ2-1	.	TGTGCCAGCAGTACGAAGGAGGGGGGGGCCAATGAGCAGTTCTTC	CASSTKEGGANEQFF
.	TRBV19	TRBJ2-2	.	TGTGCCAGTAGTATACATGGGGATAGAACCGGGGAGCTGTTTTTT	CASSIHGDRTGELFF
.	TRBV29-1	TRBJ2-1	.	TGCAGCGACCGGGCCACCCCCTACAATGAGCAGTTCTTC	CSDRATPYNEQFF
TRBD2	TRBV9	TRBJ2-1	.	TGTGCCAGCAGCGTCGGACTAGCGGAGTGGGATGAGCAGTTCTTC	CASSVGLAEWDEQFF
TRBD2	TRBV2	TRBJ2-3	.	TGTGCCAGCAGTGATTTAAGCGGGGGGAGTACGAATACGCAGTATTTT	CASSDLSGGSTNTQYF
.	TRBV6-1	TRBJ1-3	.	TGTGCCAGCGTGTTGGAAGAATCTGGAAACACCATATATTTT	CASVLEESGNTIYF
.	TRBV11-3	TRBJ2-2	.	TGTGCCAGCAGCTTAGATGGCACTAGCCTTAGCACCGGGGAGCTGTTTTTT	CASSLDGTSLSTGELFF
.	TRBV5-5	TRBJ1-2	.	TGTGCCAGCAGCTTCTCCCAGAGTGGAGATGGCTACACCTTC	CASSFSQSGDGYTF
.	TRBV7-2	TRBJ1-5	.	TGTGCCAGCAGCTTAGGTCCTAATCAGCCCCAGCATTTT	CASSLGPNQPQHF
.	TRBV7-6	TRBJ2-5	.	TGTGCCAGCAGCTCTCTGGCAGGGTTGGAGACCCAGTACTTC	CASSSLAGLETQYF
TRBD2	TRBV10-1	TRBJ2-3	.	TGCGCCAGCAGTAGGACTAGCGGGGGCACAGATACGCAGTATTTT	CASSRTSGGTDTQYF
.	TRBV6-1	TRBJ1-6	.	TGTGCCAGCAGTGAGGGTGACGGACGGCGCTCACCCCTCCACTTT	CASSEGDGRRSPLHF
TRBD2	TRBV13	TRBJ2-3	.	TGTGCCAGCAGCATAAACCTAGCGGGAGGTGCAGATACGCAGTATTTT	CASSINLAGGADTQYF
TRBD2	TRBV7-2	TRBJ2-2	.	TGTGCCAGCAGCTGGGCCCTAGCGGGAGGGGCCGGGGAGCTGTTTTTT	CASSWALAGGAGELFF
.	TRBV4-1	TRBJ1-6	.	TGCGCCAGCAGCCAAGTCTTTCCGGCGTTCTCTAATTCACCCCTCCACTTT	CASSQVFPAFSNSPLHF
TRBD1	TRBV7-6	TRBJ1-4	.	TGTGCCAGCAGCAGTCGGACAGGGGTAAAACTGTTTTTT	CASSSRTGVKLFF
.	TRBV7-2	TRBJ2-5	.	TGTGCCAGCAGTCCCCTGGACCACCAAGAGACCCAGTACTTC	CASSPLDHQETQYF
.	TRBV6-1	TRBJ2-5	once	TGTGCCAGCAGTGGCAGGGGTGGTGAGACCCAGTACTTC	CASSGRGGETQYF
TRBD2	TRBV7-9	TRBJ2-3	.	TGTGCCAGCAGCTTAGAGACTAGCGGGGGGGCCAGGTCCGGTACGCAGTATTTT	CASSLETSGGARSGTQYF
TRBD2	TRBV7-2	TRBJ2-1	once	TGTGCCAGCAGCTTAGCGGGAGGGTCGGGAGGGCAGTTCTTC	CASSLAGGSGGQFF
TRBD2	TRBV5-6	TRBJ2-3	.	TGTGCCAGCAGAGCTAGCGGTGCCAGCACAGATACGCAGTATTTT	CASRASGASTDTQYF
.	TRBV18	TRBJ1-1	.	TGTGCCAGCTCTCGCCCGACAGAGAACACTGAAGCTTTCTTT	CASSRPTENTEAFF
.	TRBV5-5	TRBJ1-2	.	TGTGCCAGCAGCCACGGACAGAACTATGGCTACACCTTC	CASSHGQNYGYTF
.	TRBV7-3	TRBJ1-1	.	TGTGCCAGCAGCTCACAGGGTGACACTGAAGCTTTCTTT	CASSSQGDTEAFF
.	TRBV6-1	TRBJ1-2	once	TGTGCCAGCAGTCCCCGGCCGGGGGCTAACTATGGCTACACCTTC	CASSPRPGANYGYTF
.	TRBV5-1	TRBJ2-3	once	TGCGCCAGCAGCCCCGGGGGGCCCACAGATACGCAGTATTTT	CASSPGGPTDTQYF
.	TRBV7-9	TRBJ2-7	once	TGTGCCAGCAGCTTCGCAGGAGCACGACGAGGGGAGCAGTACTTC	CASSFAGARRGEQYF
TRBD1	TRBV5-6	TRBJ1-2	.	TGTGCCAGCAGACCTACAGGGGGCGGCTACACCTTC	CASRPTGGGYTF
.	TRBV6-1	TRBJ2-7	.	TGTGCCAGCGGTGGGGGAAGGGCCTACGAGCAGTACTTC	CASGGGRAYEQYF
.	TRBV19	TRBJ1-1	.	TGTGCCAGTAGTATGATGGGTGCCAGGGGCACTGAAGCTTTCTTT	CASSMMGARGTEAFF
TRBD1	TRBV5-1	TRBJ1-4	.	TGCGCCAGCAGCTACGGACAGGGAAATGAAAAACTGTTTTTT	CASSYGQGNEKLFF
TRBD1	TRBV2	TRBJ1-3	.	TGTGCCAGCAGTGCAGAGACAGGGGATCTGGTAAACACCATATATTTT	CASSAETGDLVNTIYF
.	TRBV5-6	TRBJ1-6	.	TGTGCCAGCAGGGGGACGAGGGGTAATTCACCCCTCCACTTT	CASRGTRGNSPLHF
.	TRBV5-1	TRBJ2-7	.	TGCGCCAGCAGCCCCAAGGTTGGGGCCTACGAGCAGTACTTC	CASSPKVGAYEQYF
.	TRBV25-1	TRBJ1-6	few	TGTGCCAGCAGTGAATACCCTGGTTCACCCCTCCACTTT	CASSEYPGSPLHF